This T cell receptor beta chain appears in the sequencing data of a study of cytomegalovirus exposure and HLA in healthy donors. Whole-study results and caveats: Because they were indistinguishable, some V segments, including TRBV6-2 and TRBV6-3, were excluded. By a later analysis, the bulk of CMV-associated TCR beta chains appeared HLA-restricted. A later analysis showed HLA-associated TCR beta chains outstripping equally common others in clonal expansion.

Vbeta (60) and Jbeta (13) primers were used in the PCR. Generated by immunoSEQ multiplex PCR, the TCRdb table keeps only in-frame clones and is missing some. This sample carries around 200,000 clones, 82% of them seen once, and the ten largest clones take less than 3%. This clone was seen a single time. Its antigen is currently unknown. From germline, CDR1 is MGHRA and CDR2 YSYEKL. The V and J ends lost 5 bases and 3 bases, in that order; junction bases with no gene match: 7. This CDR3 region has 15 residues. The sequence came from a woman in her forties in good health and CMV-seronegative. The J gene is TRBJ2-7, the V gene TRBV4-1; the match to TRBD2 covers 10 bases. Sequencing was done on a sample of PBMCs. The CDR3 DNA sequence: TGCGCCAGCAGCTCATTAGCGGGAGGCCACTACGAGCAGTACTTC. Its protein product is CASSSLAGGHYEQYF.